This T cell receptor beta chain was sequenced for a study of patients and donors after allogeneic stem cell transplantation. In TCRdb, the RT-PCR reads were re-called with MiXCR into one record per CDR3 protein. The sample lists about 87,000 distinct CDR3 sequences; less than 5% were seen once. This clonotype has ten or more counts. Germline-derived CDR1 and CDR2 are SGHTA and FQGNSA. This CDR3 comprises 17 residues. V lost 0 bases to trimming and J lost 4 bases; unmatched junction nucleotides: 5. The receptor's source is a human donor who was either an allogeneic HSCT recipient or a stem cell or donor lymphocyte infusion donor (not recorded which). It is not recorded whose cells these are; they may come from a transplant donor. The chain couples TRBV7-2 to TRBJ2-1; 11 bases match TRBD2. The sample comprised blood, either unsorted or a sorted T cell fraction (not recorded which). The CDR3 protein is CASSLAASGRSYNEQFF. The DNA for the CDR3 is TGTGCCAGCAGCTTAGCGGCTAGCGGGAGGAGTTACAATGAGCAGTTCTTC.